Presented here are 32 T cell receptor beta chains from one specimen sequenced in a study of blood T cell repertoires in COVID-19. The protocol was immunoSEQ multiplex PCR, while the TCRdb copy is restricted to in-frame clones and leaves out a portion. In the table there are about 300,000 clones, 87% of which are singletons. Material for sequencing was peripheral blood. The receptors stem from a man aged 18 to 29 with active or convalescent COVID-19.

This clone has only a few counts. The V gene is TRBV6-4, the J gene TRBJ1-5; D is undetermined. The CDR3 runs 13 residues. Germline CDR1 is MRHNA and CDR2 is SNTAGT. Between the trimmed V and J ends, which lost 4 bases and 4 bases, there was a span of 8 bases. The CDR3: CASSVDGNQPQHF. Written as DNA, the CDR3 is TGTGCCAGCAGTGTAGACGGGAATCAGCCCCAGCATTTT.

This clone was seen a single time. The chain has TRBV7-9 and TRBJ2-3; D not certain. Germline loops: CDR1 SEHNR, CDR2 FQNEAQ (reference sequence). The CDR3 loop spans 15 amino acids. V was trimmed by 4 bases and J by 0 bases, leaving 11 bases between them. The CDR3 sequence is CASSSGSGSTDTQYF. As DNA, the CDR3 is TGTGCCAGCAGCTCCGGGTCGGGTAGCACAGATACGCAGTATTTT.

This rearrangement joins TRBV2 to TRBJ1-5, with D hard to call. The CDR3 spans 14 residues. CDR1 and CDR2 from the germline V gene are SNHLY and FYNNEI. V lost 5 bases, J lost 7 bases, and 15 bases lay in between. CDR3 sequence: CASSFTASEQPQHF. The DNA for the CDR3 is TGTGCCAGCAGTTTCACCGCCAGCGAGCAGCCCCAGCATTTT.

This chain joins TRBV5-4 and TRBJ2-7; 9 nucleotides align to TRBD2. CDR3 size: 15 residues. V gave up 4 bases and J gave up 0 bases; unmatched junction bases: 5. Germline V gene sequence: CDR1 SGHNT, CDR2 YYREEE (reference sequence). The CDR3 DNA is TGTGCCAGCAGCGACGGACTAGCGAGCTCCTACGAGCAGTACTTC. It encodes CASSDGLASSYEQYF.

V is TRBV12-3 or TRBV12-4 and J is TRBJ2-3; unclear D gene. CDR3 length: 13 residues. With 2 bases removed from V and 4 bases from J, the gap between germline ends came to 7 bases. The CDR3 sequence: CASSLTESDTQYF. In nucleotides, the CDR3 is TGTGCCAGCAGTTTAACCGAGTCAGATACGCAGTATTTT.

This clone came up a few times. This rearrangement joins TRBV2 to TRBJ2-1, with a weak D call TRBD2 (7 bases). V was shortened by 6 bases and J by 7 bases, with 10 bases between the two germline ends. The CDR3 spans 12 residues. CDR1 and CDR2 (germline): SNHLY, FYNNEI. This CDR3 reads CASSGGPNEQFF. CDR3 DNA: TGTGCCAGCAGCGGGGGGCCGAATGAGCAGTTCTTC.

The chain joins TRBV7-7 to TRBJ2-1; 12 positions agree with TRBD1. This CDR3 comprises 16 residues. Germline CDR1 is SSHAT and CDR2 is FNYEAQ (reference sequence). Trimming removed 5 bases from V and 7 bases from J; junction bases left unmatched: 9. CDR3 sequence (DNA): TGTGCCAGCAGCAAAGACCGGGACAGGGGGCTAAATGAGCAGTTCTTC. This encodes CASSKDRDRGLNEQFF.

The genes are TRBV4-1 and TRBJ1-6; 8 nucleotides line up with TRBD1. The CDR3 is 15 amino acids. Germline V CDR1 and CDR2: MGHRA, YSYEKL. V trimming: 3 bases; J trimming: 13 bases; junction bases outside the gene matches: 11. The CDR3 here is CASSQLRDRSPPLHF. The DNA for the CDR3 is TGCGCCAGCAGCCAGCTCCGGGACAGGAGCCCTCCCCTCCACTTT.

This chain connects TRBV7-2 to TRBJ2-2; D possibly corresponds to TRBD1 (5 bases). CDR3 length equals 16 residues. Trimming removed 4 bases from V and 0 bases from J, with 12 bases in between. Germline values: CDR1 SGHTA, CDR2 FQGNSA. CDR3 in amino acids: CASSYRQRTNTGELFF. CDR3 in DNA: TGTGCCAGCAGCTACAGACAGAGGACGAACACCGGGGAGCTGTTTTTT.

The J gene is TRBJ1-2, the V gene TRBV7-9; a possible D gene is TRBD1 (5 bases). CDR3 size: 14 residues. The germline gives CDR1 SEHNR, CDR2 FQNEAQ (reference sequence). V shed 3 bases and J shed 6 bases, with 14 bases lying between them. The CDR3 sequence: CASSFTGSSDGYTF. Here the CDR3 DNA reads TGTGCCAGCAGCTTTACAGGCTCTTCGGATGGCTACACCTTC. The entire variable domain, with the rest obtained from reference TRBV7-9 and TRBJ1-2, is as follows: DTGVSQNPRHKITKRGQNVTFRCDPISEHNRLYWYRQTLGQGPEFLTYFQNEAQLEKSRLLSDRFSAERPKGSFSTLEIQRTEQGDSAMYLCASSFTGSSDGYTFGSGTRLTVV.

CDR3 loop: CASSLAGSREKLFF. The CDR3 nucleotides are TGTGCCAGCAGTTTAGCAGGATCCCGCGAAAAACTGTTTTTT. The chain carries TRBV27 and TRBJ1-4; D gene uncertain. The CDR3 runs to 14 residues. Trimming cost V 2 bases and J 8 bases, with 12 bases left between them. Germline V gene data show CDR1 as MNHEY and CDR2 as SMNVEV (reference sequence). Full variable domain (missing parts from reference TRBV27 and TRBJ1-4): EAQVTQNPRYLITVTGKKLTVTCSQNMNHEYMSWYRQDPGLGLRQIYYSMNVEVTDKGDVPEGYKVSRKEKRNFPLILESPSPNQTSLYFCASSLAGSREKLFFGSGTQLSVL.

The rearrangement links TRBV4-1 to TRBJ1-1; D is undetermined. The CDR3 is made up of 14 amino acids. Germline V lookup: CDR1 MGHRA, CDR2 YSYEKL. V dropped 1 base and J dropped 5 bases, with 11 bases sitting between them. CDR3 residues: CASSQGKGLTEAFF. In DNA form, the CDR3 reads TGCGCCAGCAGCCAAGGTAAAGGACTAACTGAAGCTTTCTTT.

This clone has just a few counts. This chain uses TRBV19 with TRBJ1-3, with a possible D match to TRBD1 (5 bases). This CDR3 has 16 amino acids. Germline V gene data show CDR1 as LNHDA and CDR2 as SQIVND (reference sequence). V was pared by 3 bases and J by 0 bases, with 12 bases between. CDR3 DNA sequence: TGTGCCAGTAGTATCCCGAGACAGATCTCTGGAAACACCATATATTTT. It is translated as CASSIPRQISGNTIYF. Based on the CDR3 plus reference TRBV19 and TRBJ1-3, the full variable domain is DGGITQSPKYLFRKEGQNVTLSCEQNLNHDAMYWYRQDPGQGLRLIYYSQIVNDFQKGDIAEGYSVSREKKESFPLTVTSAQKNPTAFYLCASSIPRQISGNTIYFGEGSWLTVV.

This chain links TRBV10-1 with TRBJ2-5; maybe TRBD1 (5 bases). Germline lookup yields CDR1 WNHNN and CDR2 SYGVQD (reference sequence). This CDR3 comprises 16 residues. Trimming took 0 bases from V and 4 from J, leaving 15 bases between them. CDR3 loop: CASSESRGLDTETQYF. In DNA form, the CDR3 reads TGCGCCAGCAGTGAGTCCCGCGGCCTGGACACAGAGACCCAGTACTTC.

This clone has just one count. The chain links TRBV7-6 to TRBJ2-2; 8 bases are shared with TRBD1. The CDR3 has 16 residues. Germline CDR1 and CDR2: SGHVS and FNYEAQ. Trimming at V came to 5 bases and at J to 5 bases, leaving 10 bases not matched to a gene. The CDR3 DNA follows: TGTGCCAGCAGCCCCCTGGGCCAGGGGGCAACCGGGGAGCTGTTTTTT. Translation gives CASSPLGQGATGELFF.

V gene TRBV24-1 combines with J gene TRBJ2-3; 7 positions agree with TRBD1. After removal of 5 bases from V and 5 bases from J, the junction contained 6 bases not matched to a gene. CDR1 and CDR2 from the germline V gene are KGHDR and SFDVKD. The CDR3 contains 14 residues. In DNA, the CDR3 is TGTGCCACCAGTGGAACAGGGGCAATAGATACGCAGTATTTT. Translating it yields CATSGTGAIDTQYF.

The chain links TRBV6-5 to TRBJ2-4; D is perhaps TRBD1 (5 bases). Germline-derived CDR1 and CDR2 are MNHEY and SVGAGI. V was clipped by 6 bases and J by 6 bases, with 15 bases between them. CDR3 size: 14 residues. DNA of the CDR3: TGTGCCAGCAGCTTATCTGCGCAGGGAAACATTCAGTACTTC. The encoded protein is CASSLSAQGNIQYF.

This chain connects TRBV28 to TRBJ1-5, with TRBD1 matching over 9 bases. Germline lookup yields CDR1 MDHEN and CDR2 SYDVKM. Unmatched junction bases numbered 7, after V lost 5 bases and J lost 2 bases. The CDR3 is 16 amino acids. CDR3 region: CASSRHRGPGNQPQHF. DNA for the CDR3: TGTGCCAGCAGTAGACACAGGGGGCCAGGCAATCAGCCCCAGCATTTT.

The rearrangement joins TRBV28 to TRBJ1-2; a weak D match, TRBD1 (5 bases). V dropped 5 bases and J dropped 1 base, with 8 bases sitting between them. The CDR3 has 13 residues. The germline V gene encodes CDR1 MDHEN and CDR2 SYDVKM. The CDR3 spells CASSLTVNYGYTF. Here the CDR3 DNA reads TGTGCCAGCAGTCTGACAGTTAACTATGGCTACACCTTC.

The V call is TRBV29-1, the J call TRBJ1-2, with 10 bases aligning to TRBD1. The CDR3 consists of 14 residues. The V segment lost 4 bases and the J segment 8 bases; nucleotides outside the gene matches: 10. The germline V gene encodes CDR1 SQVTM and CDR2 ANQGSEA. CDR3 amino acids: CSVAAGTGALGYTF. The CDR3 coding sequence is TGCAGCGTTGCGGCCGGGACAGGGGCGTTGGGCTACACCTTC.

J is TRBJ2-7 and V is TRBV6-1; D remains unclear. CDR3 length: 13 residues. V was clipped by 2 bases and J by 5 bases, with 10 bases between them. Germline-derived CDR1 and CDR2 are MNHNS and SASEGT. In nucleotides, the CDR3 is TGTGCCAGCAGTGAAATCCCAGAGGACGAGCAGTACTTC. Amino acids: CASSEIPEDEQYF.

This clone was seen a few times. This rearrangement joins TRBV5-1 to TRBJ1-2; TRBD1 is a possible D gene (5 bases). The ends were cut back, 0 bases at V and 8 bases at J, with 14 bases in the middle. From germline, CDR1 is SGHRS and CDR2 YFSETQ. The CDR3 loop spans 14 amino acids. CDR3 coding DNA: TGCGCCAGCAGCTTGGCCCATCAGGGAGGCGGCTACACCTTC. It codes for CASSLAHQGGGYTF.

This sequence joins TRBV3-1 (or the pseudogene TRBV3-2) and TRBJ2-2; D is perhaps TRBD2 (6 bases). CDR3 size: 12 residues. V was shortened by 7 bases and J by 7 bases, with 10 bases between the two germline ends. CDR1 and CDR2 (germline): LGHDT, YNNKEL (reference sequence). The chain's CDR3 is CASKAGLGELFF. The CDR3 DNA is TGTGCCAGCAAGGCGGGGCTCGGGGAGCTGTTTTTT.

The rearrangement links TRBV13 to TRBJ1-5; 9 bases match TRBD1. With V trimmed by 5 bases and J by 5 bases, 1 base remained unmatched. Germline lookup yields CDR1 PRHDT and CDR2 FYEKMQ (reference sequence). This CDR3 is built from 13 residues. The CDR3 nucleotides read TGTGCCAGCAGCCGGGACAGGGATCAGCCCCAGCATTTT. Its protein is CASSRDRDQPQHF. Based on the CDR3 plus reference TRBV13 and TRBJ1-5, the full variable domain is AAGVIQSPRHLIKEKRETATLKCYPIPRHDTVYWYQQGPGQDPQFLISFYEKMQSDKGSIPDRFSAQQFSDYHSELNMSSLELGDSALYFCASSRDRDQPQHFGDGTRLSIL.

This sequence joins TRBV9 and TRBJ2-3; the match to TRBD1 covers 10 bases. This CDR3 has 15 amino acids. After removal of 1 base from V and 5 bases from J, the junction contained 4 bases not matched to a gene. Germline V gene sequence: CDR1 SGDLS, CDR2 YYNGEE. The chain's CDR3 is CASSVRQGAGDTQYF. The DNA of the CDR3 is TGTGCCAGCAGCGTAAGACAGGGGGCGGGAGATACGCAGTATTTT.

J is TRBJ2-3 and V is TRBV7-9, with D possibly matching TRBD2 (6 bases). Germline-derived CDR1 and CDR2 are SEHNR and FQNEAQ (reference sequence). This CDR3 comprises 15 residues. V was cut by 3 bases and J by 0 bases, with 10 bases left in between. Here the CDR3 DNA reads TGTGCCAGCAGCTTCGGAGCGGGTAGCACAGATACGCAGTATTTT. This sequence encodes CASSFGAGSTDTQYF.

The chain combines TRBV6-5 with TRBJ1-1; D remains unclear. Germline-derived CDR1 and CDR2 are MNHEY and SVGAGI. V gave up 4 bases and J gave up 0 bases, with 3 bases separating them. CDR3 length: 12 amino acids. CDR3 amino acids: CASSSMNTEAFF. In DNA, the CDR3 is TGTGCCAGCAGTTCAATGAACACTGAAGCTTTCTTT.

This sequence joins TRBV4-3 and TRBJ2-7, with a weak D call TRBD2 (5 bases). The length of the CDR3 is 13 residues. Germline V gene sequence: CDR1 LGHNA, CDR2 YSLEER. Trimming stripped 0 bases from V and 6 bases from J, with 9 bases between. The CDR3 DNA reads TGCGCCAGCAGCCAAGAGATTCGGGGCGAGCAGTACTTC. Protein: CASSQEIRGEQYF.

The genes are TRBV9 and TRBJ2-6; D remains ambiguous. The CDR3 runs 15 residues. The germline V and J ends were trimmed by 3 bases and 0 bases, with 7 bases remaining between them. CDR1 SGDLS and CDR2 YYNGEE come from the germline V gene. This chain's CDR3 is CASSARSSGANVLTF. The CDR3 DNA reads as TGTGCCAGCAGCGCGCGATCCTCTGGGGCCAACGTCCTGACTTTC. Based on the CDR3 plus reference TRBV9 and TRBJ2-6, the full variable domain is DSGVTQTPKHLITATGQRVTLRCSPRSGDLSVYWYQQSLDQGLQFLIQYYNGEERAKGNILERFSAQQFPDLHSELNLSSLELGDSALYFCASSARSSGANVLTFGAGSRLTVL.

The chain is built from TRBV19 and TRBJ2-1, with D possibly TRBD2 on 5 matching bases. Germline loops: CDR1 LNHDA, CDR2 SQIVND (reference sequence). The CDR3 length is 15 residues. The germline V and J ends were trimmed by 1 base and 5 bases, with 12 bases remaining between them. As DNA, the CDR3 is TGTGCCAGTAGTATAGTGGACGGGGAAAACAATGAGCAGTTCTTC. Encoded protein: CASSIVDGENNEQFF. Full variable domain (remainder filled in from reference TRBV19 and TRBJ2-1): DGGITQSPKYLFRKEGQNVTLSCEQNLNHDAMYWYRQDPGQGLRLIYYSQIVNDFQKGDIAEGYSVSREKKESFPLTVTSAQKNPTAFYLCASSIVDGENNEQFFGPGTRLTVL.

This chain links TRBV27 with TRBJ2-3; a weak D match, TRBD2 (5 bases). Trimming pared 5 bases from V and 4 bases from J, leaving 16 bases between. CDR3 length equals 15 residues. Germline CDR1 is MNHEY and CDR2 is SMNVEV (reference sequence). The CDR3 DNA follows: TGTGCCAGCAGTCCCGGCGCCGGGGTGGCAGATACGCAGTATTTT. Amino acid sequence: CASSPGAGVADTQYF.

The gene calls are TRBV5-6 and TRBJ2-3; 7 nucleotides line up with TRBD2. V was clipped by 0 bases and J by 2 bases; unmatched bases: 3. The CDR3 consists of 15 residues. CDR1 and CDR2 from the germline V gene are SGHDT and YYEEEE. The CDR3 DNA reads TGTGCCAGCAGCTTGGGACTAGCTTCCACAGATACGCAGTATTTT. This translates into CASSLGLASTDTQYF.